This entry lists 9 T cell receptor beta chains sequenced from one sample in a study of cytomegalovirus exposure and HLA in healthy donors. The protocol was immunoSEQ multiplex PCR, while the TCRdb copy is restricted to in-frame clones and leaves out a portion. The sample lists approximately 160,000 clones, 85% to 90% seen once, with around 3.4% in the top ten. Sequenced material: PBMCs. The receptors shown here come from a woman in her late teens or twenties in good health and CMV-seropositive.

This sequence joins TRBV5-1 and TRBJ2-1, with D unresolved. Trimming left V 0 bases short and J 6 bases short, with 22 bases between. The CDR3 is 18 residues long. CDR1 is SGHRS and CDR2 is YFSETQ in the germline V gene. CDR3 bases: TGCGCCAGCAGCTTGGCCGGCGCAGAGGCTAACCCTTTCAATGAGCAGTTCTTC. As protein: CASSLAGAEANPFNEQFF.

The V gene is TRBV2, the J gene TRBJ2-3; 11 bases agree with TRBD2. The CDR3 loop spans 15 amino acids. Germline V lookup: CDR1 SNHLY, CDR2 FYNNEI. V lost 6 bases and J lost 3; bases outside the gene matches: 5. CDR3 region: CASSLLAGETDTQYF. CDR3 sequence (DNA): TGTGCCAGCAGCTTACTAGCGGGAGAGACAGATACGCAGTATTTT.

The chain uses TRBV30 and TRBJ1-2; D is possibly TRBD1 (6 bases). Germline CDR1 GTSNPN, CDR2 SVGIG (reference sequence). V lost 3 bases and J lost 7, with 15 bases in between. The CDR3 totals 13 residues. The CDR3 DNA follows: TGTGCCTGGAGGGCTGCGGCAGGGGTTGGCTACACCTTC. Translated: CAWRAAAGVGYTF.

The chain is built from TRBV6-5 and TRBJ2-3, with 8 bases identical to TRBD2. The V gene end was trimmed by 0 bases and the J gene end by 6 bases; junction bases not matched to a gene: 2. Germline V CDR1 and CDR2: MNHEY, SVGAGI. This CDR3 comprises 14 residues. CDR3 amino acids: CASSYSWTSDTQYF. DNA for the CDR3: TGTGCCAGCAGTTACTCCTGGACTAGCGATACGCAGTATTTT.

The J gene is TRBJ2-7, the V gene TRBV15; 9 bases match TRBD1. Germline CDR1 and CDR2: LNHNV and YYDKDF (reference sequence). The CDR3 has 15 amino acids. V shed 0 bases, J shed 0 bases, and the junction held 0 bases outside the gene matches. The CDR3 sequence is CATSRETGGSYEQYF. In DNA form, the CDR3 reads TGTGCCACCAGCAGAGAGACAGGGGGCTCCTACGAGCAGTACTTC.

The chain recombines TRBV6-1 with TRBJ1-5; D remains ambiguous. The CDR3 has 15 residues. Germline V gives CDR1 MNHNS, CDR2 SASEGT. V dropped 3 bases and J dropped 2 bases, with 11 bases sitting between them. CDR3 DNA: TGTGCCAGCAGTGACCCAAAGCAGGGCAATCAGCCCCAGCATTTT. Its translation is CASSDPKQGNQPQHF.

The rearrangement links TRBV11-3 to TRBJ2-1; TRBD2 matches at 11 bases. CDR1 and CDR2 (germline): SGHNT, YENEEA. CDR3 length: 16 residues. V dropped 1 base and J dropped 9; count of bases not matched to a gene: 8. CDR3 in DNA: TGTGCCAGCAGCTTAGTTACTAGCGGGAGCACGGGTGAGCAGTTCTTC. Protein sequence: CASSLVTSGSTGEQFF.

The chain recombines TRBV19 with TRBJ1-5; no clear D gene. Germline V CDR1 and CDR2: LNHDA, SQIVND (reference sequence). There are 15 residues in the CDR3. V was shortened by 0 bases and J by 5 bases, with 11 bases between the two germline ends. The CDR3 coding sequence is TGTGCCAGTAGTATAGAAGGGCGGGGAGATCAGCCCCAGCATTTT. Amino acid sequence: CASSIEGRGDQPQHF.

CDR3 DNA: TGTGCCAGCAGCCAAGAAGTAGCAGGGTGGGGCGGCTACACCTTC. It is translated as CASSQEVAGWGGYTF. J is TRBJ1-2 and V is TRBV14; possibly TRBD1 for D (5 bases). The germline CDR1 and CDR2 sequences are SGHDN and FVKESK. The V gene lost 0 bases and the J gene lost 8 bases, with 16 bases spanning the gap. CDR3 length equals 15 residues.